The following is a T cell receptor beta chain sequence with its context. Sequencing used immunoSEQ multiplex PCR; TCRdb keeps in-frame clones, though not all of them. The sample yields about 160,000 clones, about nine tenths seen once. The CDR3 sequence is 12 residues long. Germline V gene lookup returns CDR1 SQVTM and CDR2 ANQGSEA. V was cut by 4 bases and J by 2 bases, with 9 bases left in between. The sample comes from a study of blood T cell repertoires in COVID-19. This TCR was sampled from a man aged 55-75 years with active or convalescent COVID-19. The sequenced sample consisted of peripheral blood. The chain carries TRBV29-1 and TRBJ2-7, with D possibly being TRBD1 (6 bases). The CDR3 reads CSVGWDTYEQYF. CDR3 nucleotides: TGCAGCGTTGGATGGGACACCTACGAGCAGTACTTC.